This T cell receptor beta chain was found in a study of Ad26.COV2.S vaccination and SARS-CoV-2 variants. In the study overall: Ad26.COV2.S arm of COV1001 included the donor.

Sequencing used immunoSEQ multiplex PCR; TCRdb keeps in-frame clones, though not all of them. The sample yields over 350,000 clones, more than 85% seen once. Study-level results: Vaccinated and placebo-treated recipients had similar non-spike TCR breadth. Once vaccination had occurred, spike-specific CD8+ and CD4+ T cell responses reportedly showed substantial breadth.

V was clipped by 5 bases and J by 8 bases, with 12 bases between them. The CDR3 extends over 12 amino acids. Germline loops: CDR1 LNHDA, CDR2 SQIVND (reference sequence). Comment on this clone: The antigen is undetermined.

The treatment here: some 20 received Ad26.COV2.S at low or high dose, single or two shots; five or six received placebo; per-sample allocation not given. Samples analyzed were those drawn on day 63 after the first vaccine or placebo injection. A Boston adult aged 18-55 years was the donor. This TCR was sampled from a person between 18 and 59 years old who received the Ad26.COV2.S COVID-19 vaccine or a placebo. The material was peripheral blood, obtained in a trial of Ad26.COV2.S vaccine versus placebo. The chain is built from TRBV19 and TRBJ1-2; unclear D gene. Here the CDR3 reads CASSPKSLGYTF. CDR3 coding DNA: TGTGCCAGTAGTCCTAAATCTTTGGGCTACACCTTC. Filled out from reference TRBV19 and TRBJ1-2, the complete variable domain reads DGGITQSPKYLFRKEGQNVTLSCEQNLNHDAMYWYRQDPGQGLRLIYYSQIVNDFQKGDIAEGYSVSREKKESFPLTVTSAQKNPTAFYLCASSPKSLGYTFGSGTRLTVV.